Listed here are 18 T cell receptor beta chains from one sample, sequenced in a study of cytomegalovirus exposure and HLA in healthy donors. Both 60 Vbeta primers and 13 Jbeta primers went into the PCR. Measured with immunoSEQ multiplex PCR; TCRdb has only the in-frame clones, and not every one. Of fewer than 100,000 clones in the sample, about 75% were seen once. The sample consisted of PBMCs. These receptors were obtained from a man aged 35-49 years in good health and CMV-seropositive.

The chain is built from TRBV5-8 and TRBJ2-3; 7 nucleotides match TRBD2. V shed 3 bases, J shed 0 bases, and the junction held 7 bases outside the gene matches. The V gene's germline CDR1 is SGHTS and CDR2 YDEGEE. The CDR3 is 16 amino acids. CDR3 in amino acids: CASSSKRGHSTDTQYF. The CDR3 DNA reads TGTGCCAGCAGCTCCAAGCGGGGCCATAGCACAGATACGCAGTATTTT.

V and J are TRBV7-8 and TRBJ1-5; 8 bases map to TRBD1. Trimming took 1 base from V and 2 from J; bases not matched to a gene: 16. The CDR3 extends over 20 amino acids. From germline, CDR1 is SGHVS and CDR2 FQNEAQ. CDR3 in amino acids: CASSLVNRRQGLWGNQPQHF. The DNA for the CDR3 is TGTGCCAGCAGCTTAGTGAACCGCCGACAGGGGCTGTGGGGCAATCAGCCCCAGCATTTT.

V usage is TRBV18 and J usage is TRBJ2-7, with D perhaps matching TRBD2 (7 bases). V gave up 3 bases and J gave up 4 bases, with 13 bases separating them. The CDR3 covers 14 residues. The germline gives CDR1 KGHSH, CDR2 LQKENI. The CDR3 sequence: CASSPRGRGYEQYF. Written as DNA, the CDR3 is TGTGCCAGCTCACCGCGGGGGCGCGGATACGAGCAGTACTTC.

The CDR3 sequence is CASSQAAGGNLYNEQFF. CDR3 nucleotide sequence: TGCGCCAGCAGCCAAGCGGCGGGGGGTAACCTATACAATGAGCAGTTCTTC. The chain employs TRBV4-3 and TRBJ2-1; 8 bases are shared with TRBD2. CDR3 length: 17 residues. V dropped 1 base and J dropped 4; count of bases not matched to a gene: 9. Germline CDR1 LGHNA, CDR2 YSLEER.

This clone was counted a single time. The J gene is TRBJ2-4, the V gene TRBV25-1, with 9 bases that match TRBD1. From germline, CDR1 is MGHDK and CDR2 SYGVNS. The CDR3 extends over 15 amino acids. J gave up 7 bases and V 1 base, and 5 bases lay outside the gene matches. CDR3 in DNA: TGTGCCAGCAGTGAATTGGGTGACAGGGGGAACATTCAGTACTTC. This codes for CASSELGDRGNIQYF.

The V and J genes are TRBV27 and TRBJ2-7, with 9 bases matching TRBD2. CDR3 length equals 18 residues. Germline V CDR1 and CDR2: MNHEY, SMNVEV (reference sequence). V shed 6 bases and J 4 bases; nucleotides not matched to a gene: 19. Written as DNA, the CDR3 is TGTGCCAGCAGCTTGCTGGGTATTAGCGGGAGTACCGGGTACGAGCAGTACTTC. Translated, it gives CASSLLGISGSTGYEQYF.

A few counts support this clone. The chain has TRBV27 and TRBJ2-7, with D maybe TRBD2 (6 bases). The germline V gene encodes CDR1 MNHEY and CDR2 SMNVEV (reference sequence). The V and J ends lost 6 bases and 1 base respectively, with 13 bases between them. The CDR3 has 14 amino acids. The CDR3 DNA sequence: TGTGCCAGCAGAGGAGGGAAGGGATCCTACGAGCAGTACTTC. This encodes CASRGGKGSYEQYF.

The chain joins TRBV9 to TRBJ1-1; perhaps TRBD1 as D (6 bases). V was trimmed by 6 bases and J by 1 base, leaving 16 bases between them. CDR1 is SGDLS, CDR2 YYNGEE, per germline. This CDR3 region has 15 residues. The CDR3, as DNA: TGTGCCAGCACCTCCTCGACAGGAACGAACACTGAAGCTTTCTTT. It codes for CASTSSTGTNTEAFF. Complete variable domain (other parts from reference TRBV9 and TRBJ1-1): DSGVTQTPKHLITATGQRVTLRCSPRSGDLSVYWYQQSLDQGLQFLIQYYNGEERAKGNILERFSAQQFPDLHSELNLSSLELGDSALYFCASTSSTGTNTEAFFGQGTRLTVV.

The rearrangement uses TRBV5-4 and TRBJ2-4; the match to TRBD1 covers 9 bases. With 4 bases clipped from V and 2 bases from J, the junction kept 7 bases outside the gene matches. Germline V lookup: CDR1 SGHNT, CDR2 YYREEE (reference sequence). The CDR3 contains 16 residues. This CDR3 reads CASSPGQGRTKNIQYF. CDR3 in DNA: TGTGCCAGCAGCCCTGGACAGGGGCGGACCAAAAACATTCAGTACTTC.

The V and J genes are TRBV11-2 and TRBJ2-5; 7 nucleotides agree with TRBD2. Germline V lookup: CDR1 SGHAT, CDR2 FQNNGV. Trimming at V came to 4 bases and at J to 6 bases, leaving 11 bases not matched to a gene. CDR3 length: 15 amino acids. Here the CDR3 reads CASSYGKRGSQTQYF. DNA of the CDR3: TGTGCCAGCAGCTATGGAAAGCGGGGCTCCCAGACCCAGTACTTC.

The CDR3 spells CASSLSRRLGRAANQPQHF. DNA for the CDR3: TGTGCCAGCAGTTTATCGCGGCGCCTTGGGAGGGCCGCTAATCAGCCCCAGCATTTT. The chain employs TRBV28 and TRBJ1-5, with D unclear. V lost 1 base and J 4 bases, leaving 23 bases between the germline ends. The CDR3 length is 19 residues. Germline-derived CDR1 and CDR2 are MDHEN and SYDVKM.

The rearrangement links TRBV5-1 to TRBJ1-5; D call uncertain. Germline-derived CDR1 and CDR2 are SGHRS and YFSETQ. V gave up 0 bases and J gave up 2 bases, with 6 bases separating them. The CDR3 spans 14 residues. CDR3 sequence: CASSLAAGNQPQHF. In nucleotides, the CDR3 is TGCGCCAGCAGCTTGGCCGCAGGCAATCAGCCCCAGCATTTT. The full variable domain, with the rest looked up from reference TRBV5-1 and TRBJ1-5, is KAGVTQTPRYLIKTRGQQVTLSCSPISGHRSVSWYQQTPGQGLQFLFEYFSETQRNKGNFPGRFSGRQFSNSRSEMNVSTLELGDSALYLCASSLAAGNQPQHFGDGTRLSIL.

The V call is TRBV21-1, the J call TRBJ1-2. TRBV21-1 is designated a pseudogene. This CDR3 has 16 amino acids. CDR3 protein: CASTKNTPQGEGGYTF. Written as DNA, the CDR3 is TGTGCCAGCACCAAAAATACCCCCCAAGGGGAGGGAGGCTACACCTTC.

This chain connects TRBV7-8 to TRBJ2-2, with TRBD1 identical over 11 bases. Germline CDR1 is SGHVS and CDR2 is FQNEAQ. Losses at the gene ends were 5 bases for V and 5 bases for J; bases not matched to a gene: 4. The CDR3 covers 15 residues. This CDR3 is CASSQDRGRTGELFF. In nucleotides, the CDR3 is TGTGCCAGCAGCCAGGACAGGGGGCGGACCGGGGAGCTGTTTTTT.

CDR3 sequence: CAIELGGPNQPQHF. The CDR3, as DNA: TGTGCCATCGAACTTGGGGGCCCCAATCAGCCCCAGCATTTT. The V call is TRBV7-2, the J call TRBJ1-5; TRBD1 is a possible D gene (6 bases). Trimming removed 10 bases at V and 3 bases at J, with 16 bases between. Germline V gene data show CDR1 as SGHTA and CDR2 as FQGNSA. CDR3 length: 14 residues.

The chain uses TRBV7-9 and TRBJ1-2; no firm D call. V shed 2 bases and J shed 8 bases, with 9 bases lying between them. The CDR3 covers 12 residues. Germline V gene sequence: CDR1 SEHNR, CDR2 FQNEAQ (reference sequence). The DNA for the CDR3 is TGTGCCAGCAGCTTAACAAACGGGGGCTACACCTTC. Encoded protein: CASSLTNGGYTF.

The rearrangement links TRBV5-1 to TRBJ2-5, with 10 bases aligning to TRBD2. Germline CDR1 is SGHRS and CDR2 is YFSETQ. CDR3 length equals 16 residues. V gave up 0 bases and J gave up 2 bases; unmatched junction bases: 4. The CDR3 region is CASSLGLAGVQETQYF. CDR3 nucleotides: TGCGCCAGCAGCTTGGGGCTAGCGGGAGTGCAAGAGACCCAGTACTTC.

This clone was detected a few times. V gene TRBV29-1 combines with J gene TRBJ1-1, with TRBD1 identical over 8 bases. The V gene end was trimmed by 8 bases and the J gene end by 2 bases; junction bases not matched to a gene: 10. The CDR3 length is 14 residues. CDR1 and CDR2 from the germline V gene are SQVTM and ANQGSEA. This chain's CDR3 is CSLVTGERNTEAFF. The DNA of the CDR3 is TGCAGCTTAGTGACAGGGGAGAGAAACACTGAAGCTTTCTTT.